This T cell receptor (beta chain) was identified during a study of shared clonotypes between healthy human individuals. As for the study in general: Each donor contributed plates that comprised three CD4 naive, three CD4 memory, two CD8 naive and one CD8 memory.

Trimming left V 4 bases short and J 4 bases short, with 14 bases between. The CDR3 runs 14 residues. Germline-derived CDR1 and CDR2 are LGHNA and YSLEER. Profiling relied on immunoSEQ multiplex PCR, and the TCRdb table lists in-frame clones only, not all of them. Among some 2.3 million clones listed, approximately 93% were seen once. The material sequenced was naive CD4+ T cells from PBMCs. Subset given: CD45RA+ positively selected. This chain links TRBV4-3 with TRBJ2-7; D possibly corresponds to TRBD2 (6 bases). This receptor was taken from a man aged 18-30 years in good health. Some clones in this sample may be carry-over from other donors' samples. The CDR3 bases are TGCGCCAGCAGCCCTCCGGGACTCCCATACGAGCAGTACTTC. As protein: CASSPPGLPYEQYF.